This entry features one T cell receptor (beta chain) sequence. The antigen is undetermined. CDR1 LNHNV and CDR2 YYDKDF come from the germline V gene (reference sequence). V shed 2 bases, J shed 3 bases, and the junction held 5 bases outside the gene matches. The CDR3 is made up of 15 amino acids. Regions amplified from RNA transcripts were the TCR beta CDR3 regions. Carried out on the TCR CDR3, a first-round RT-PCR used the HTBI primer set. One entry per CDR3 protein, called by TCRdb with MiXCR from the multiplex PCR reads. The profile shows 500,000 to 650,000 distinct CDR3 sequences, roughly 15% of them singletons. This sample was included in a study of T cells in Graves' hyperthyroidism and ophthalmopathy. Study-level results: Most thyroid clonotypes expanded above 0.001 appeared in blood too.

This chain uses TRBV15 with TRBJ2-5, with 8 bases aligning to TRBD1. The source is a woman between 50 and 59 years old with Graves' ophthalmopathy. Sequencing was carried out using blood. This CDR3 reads CATSRTGTGEETQYF. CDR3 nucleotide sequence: TGTGCCACCAGCAGAACCGGGACAGGAGAAGAGACCCAGTACTTC.